Listed below are T cell receptor beta chains from one sample, sequenced in a study of cytomegalovirus exposure and HLA in healthy donors. Generated by immunoSEQ multiplex PCR, the TCRdb table keeps only in-frame clones and is missing some. The sample lists approximately 150,000 clones, 77% occurring once. Sequenced material: PBMCs. Receptors were obtained from a young woman in good health and CMV-seropositive. CDR3s include the opening cysteine and the closing phenylalanine or tryptophan. The D gene is left open where the match is weak. The size of a clone is reported for some rows only, either as once, few or many, or as a class for expanded clones.

J gene	CDR3 length	D gene	V gene	clone size	CDR3 DNA	CDR3 protein
TRBJ2-1	15	TRBD2	TRBV5-4	NA	TGTGCCAGCAGCCCGACTAGCGGGAGCTACAATGAGCAGTTCTTC	CASSPTSGSYNEQFF
TRBJ2-7	15	TRBD2	TRBV11-3	few	TGTGCCAGCAGGAAGGAATCGGGACTAGCGAGGGAGCAGTACTTC	CASRKESGLAREQYF
TRBJ1-1	14	TRBD1	TRBV2	once	TGTGCCAGCAGTACGGACAGGGGGAACACTGAAGCTTTCTTT	CASSTDRGNTEAFF
TRBJ1-4	17	NA	TRBV15	NA	TGTGCCACCAGCAGAGCATTGGGCGAAGTCCTTAATGAAAAACTGTTTTTT	CATSRALGEVLNEKLFF
TRBJ1-1	14	NA	TRBV7-2	NA	TGTGCCAGCAGCCCGCAGACAGGTGGTACTGAAGCTTTCTTT	CASSPQTGGTEAFF
TRBJ2-1	14	NA	TRBV4-2	NA	TGTGCCAGCAGCCAAGATGGCCAGGTGGGTGAGCAGTTCTTC	CASSQDGQVGEQFF
TRBJ2-3	16	NA	TRBV6-5	NA	TGTGCCAGCAGTTACTCAACAGTACCTAGCACAGATACGCAGTATTTT	CASSYSTVPSTDTQYF
TRBJ2-4	17	NA	TRBV6-1	NA	TGTGCCAGCAGTGAATGGGATCGAGCGGTAGCCAAAAACATTCAGTACTTC	CASSEWDRAVAKNIQYF
TRBJ1-4	13	NA	TRBV28	NA	TGTGCCAGCAGTGCCGCAGGATTTGAAAAACTGTTTTTT	CASSAAGFEKLFF
TRBJ2-2	15	TRBD2	TRBV7-6	NA	TGTGCCAGCAGCTTATCAGCGGGAGATTCAGGGGAGCTGTTTTTT	CASSLSAGDSGELFF
TRBJ1-5	13	NA	TRBV7-2	once	TGTGCCAGCAGCTCTCAAATAGATCAGCCCCAGCATTTT	CASSSQIDQPQHF
TRBJ2-3	15	TRBD2	TRBV6-5	NA	TGTGCCAGCACCCACGCGGGACTAAAAGCGGATACGCAGTATTTT	CASTHAGLKADTQYF
TRBJ2-2	15	TRBD1	TRBV5-6	NA	TGTGCCAGCAGCTTGGGGACAGGGGCCACCGGGGAGCTGTTTTTT	CASSLGTGATGELFF
TRBJ2-2	17	TRBD1	TRBV4-3	NA	TGCGCCAGCAGCCAAGATGGGACAGGGTGGGGCACCGGGGAGCTGTTTTTT	CASSQDGTGWGTGELFF
TRBJ2-3	17	TRBD2	TRBV28	NA	TGTGCCAGCGGGGGGACTAGCGGGAGTGAGGACACAGATACGCAGTATTTT	CASGGTSGSEDTDTQYF
TRBJ1-5	16	NA	TRBV6-1	once	TGTGCCAGCAGTGAAGCCCTTTCGCGGGGTCCCGAGCCCCAGCATTTT	CASSEALSRGPEPQHF
TRBJ2-1	17	NA	TRBV9	once	TGTGCCAGCAGCCCATTCTCATCGGCGGGGTCCTACAATGAGCAGTTCTTC	CASSPFSSAGSYNEQFF
TRBJ2-7	16	TRBD1	TRBV18	NA	TGTGCCAGCTCACCACCGTCGGGGACAGGTTACTACGAGCAGTACTTC	CASSPPSGTGYYEQYF
TRBJ1-5	12	NA	TRBV2	NA	TGTGCCAGCAGCGGAGTTGAACTGCCCCAGCATTTT	CASSGVELPQHF
TRBJ1-2	17	NA	TRBV6-1	NA	TGTGCCAGCAGTGAAGCGCCGTCCAGGGCGTTCGGCTATGGCTACACCTTC	CASSEAPSRAFGYGYTF
TRBJ2-7	15	TRBD1	TRBV4-3	NA	TGCGCCAGCAGCCCAGGACAGGGTAGCTCCTACGAGCAGTACTTC	CASSPGQGSSYEQYF
TRBJ2-2	17	NA	TRBV7-6	few	TGTGCCAGCAGCGTCAGCCGGGACAATGCGAACACCGGGGAGCTGTTTTTT	CASSVSRDNANTGELFF
TRBJ2-2	15	TRBD2	TRBV4-3	NA	TGCGCCAGCAGCCAAGGAAGCGGGAATACCGGGGAGCTGTTTTTT	CASSQGSGNTGELFF
TRBJ2-1	15	TRBD1	TRBV15	NA	TGTGCCACCAAACCGGACAGGAGCTCCTACAATGAGCAGTTCTTC	CATKPDRSSYNEQFF
TRBJ1-5	15	NA	TRBV6-6	few	TGTGCCAGCACCCACGAGGTTTATAGCAATCAGCCCCAGCATTTT	CASTHEVYSNQPQHF
TRBJ2-7	15	TRBD1	TRBV7-2	NA	TGTGCCAGCAGACATCCCGGGACAGGGGAGTACGAGCAGTACTTC	CASRHPGTGEYEQYF
TRBJ2-3	17	TRBD2	TRBV13	NA	TGTGCCAGCAGCTTACTGGAACCGGGACTAGTAACAGATACGCAGTATTTT	CASSLLEPGLVTDTQYF
TRBJ2-7	14	NA	TRBV7-8	few	TGTGCCAGCAGTATCCCTGGTGGGAGCTACGAGCAGTACTTC	CASSIPGGSYEQYF
TRBJ2-1	15	TRBD2	TRBV27	NA	TGTGCCAGCCTTCAGCGGGAAGGACGGTACAATGAGCAGTTCTTC	CASLQREGRYNEQFF
TRBJ2-3	16	TRBD2	TRBV5-1	few	TGCGCCAGCAGCTTGGACCTAGCGGGAGGGACAGATACGCAGTATTTT	CASSLDLAGGTDTQYF
TRBJ2-7	18	TRBD2	TRBV4-1	NA	TGCGCCAGCAGCCAAGGTCCCCCACTAGCGGGGATCTCCTACGAGCAGTACTTC	CASSQGPPLAGISYEQYF
TRBJ2-6	14	NA	TRBV18	NA	TGTGCCAGCTCCCCTAGCTCTGGGGCCAACGTCCTGACTTTC	CASSPSSGANVLTF
TRBJ1-1	16	NA	TRBV19	NA	TGTGCCAGTAGTATTCGGGGGACGAGGGAGGGGACTGAAGCTTTCTTT	CASSIRGTREGTEAFF
TRBJ2-5	15	TRBD2	TRBV15	once	TGTGCCACCAGCAGAGCACTAGCGGTACAAGAGACCCAGTACTTC	CATSRALAVQETQYF
TRBJ1-3	15	NA	TRBV28	NA	TGTGCCAGCAGTTTTTTCGGTAACTCTGGAAACACCATATATTTT	CASSFFGNSGNTIYF
TRBJ2-6	13	NA	TRBV11-3	NA	TGTGCCAGCAGCTACTATGGGGCCAACGTCCTGACTTTC	CASSYYGANVLTF
TRBJ1-5	16	TRBD1	TRBV18	NA	TGTGCCAGCTCACCTGGACAGGGGGCGCCGGGGCAGCCCCAGCATTTT	CASSPGQGAPGQPQHF
TRBJ1-5	15	NA	TRBV6-6	few	TGTGCCAGCAGTTACTATCCGGAGAGCAATCAGCCCCAGCATTTT	CASSYYPESNQPQHF
TRBJ2-7	16	TRBD2	TRBV19	NA	TGTGCCAGTAGTATGCCCCATGCGGGAGAAGTCGGGGAGCAGTACTTC	CASSMPHAGEVGEQYF
TRBJ2-7	15	NA	TRBV5-5	NA	TGTGCCAGCAGCCCTGATCCAGGGTCCGCCTACGAGCAGTACTTC	CASSPDPGSAYEQYF
TRBJ2-7	12	NA	TRBV7-2	NA	TGTGCCAGCAGGGAGGCGGGATACGAGCAGTACTTC	CASREAGYEQYF